This entry lists 3 T cell receptor beta chains sequenced from one sample in a study of shared T cell receptors in the human thymus. Using immunoSEQ multiplex PCR, the repertoire was profiled, and TCRdb retains in-frame clones only, with some absent. Among over 650,000 clones listed, more than 70% were seen once. These data were also filed under a second study, of human thymus T cells.

Sequencing was performed on thymocytes. The origin of the receptors is a boy younger than two with a congenital heart defect.

A few counts support this clone. CDR3 sequence reads: CASSNEAEAYEQYF. The CDR3, as DNA: TGTGCCAGCAGCAACGAGGCGGAGGCCTACGAGCAGTACTTC. The chain combines TRBV28 with TRBJ2-7; possibly TRBD2 for D (5 bases). The germline gives CDR1 MDHEN, CDR2 SYDVKM. This CDR3 contains 14 residues. With 6 bases removed from V and 2 bases from J, the gap between germline ends came to 14 bases.

The chain combines TRBV28 with TRBJ2-1; a possible D gene is TRBD2 (5 bases). This CDR3 is 14 amino acids long. V lost 3 bases and J lost 6, with 12 bases in between. CDR1 MDHEN and CDR2 SYDVKM come from the germline V gene. The CDR3 loop reads CASSLSSFLNEQFF. CDR3 coding DNA: TGTGCCAGCAGTTTGTCTAGCTTCCTCAATGAGCAGTTCTTC. The full variable domain, with the rest looked up from reference TRBV28 and TRBJ2-1, is DVKVTQSSRYLVKRTGEKVFLECVQDMDHENMFWYRQDPGLGLRLIYFSYDVKMKEKGDIPEGYSVSREKKERFSLILESASTNQTSMYLCASSLSSFLNEQFFGPGTRLTVL.

The rearrangement joins TRBV6-1 to TRBJ2-3; D might be TRBD2 (6 bases). V lost 0 bases and J lost 4, with 14 bases in between. Germline CDR1 reads MNHNS; CDR2 reads SASEGT. The CDR3 has 16 amino acids. Here the CDR3 reads CASSEAHRERSDTQYF. The CDR3 coding sequence is TGTGCCAGCAGTGAAGCGCATCGGGAGAGGTCAGATACGCAGTATTTT.